What follows are 9 T cell receptor beta chains derived from one specimen sequenced in a study of shared clonotypes between healthy human individuals. Using immunoSEQ multiplex PCR, the repertoire was profiled, and TCRdb retains in-frame clones only, with some absent. The data hold roughly 530,000 clones, with 90% to 96% observed a single time. The source material was naive CD4+ T cells sorted from blood. Subset denoted: CD45RA+ positively selected. The source is a woman in her 30s in good health.

The chain joins TRBV28 to TRBJ2-7; unclear D gene. Looked up from germline, CDR1 is MDHEN and CDR2 is SYDVKM. Trimming left V 2 bases short and J 2 bases short, with 10 bases between. The CDR3 totals 14 residues. CDR3 bases: TGTGCCAGCAGTTTAGTGGACGGAGCCTACGAGCAGTACTTC. It yields the protein CASSLVDGAYEQYF.

This chain connects TRBV27 to TRBJ2-2; D not certain. The length of the CDR3 is 12 residues. Germline-derived CDR1 and CDR2 are MNHEY and SMNVEV (reference sequence). V was cut by 8 bases and J by 2 bases, with 6 bases left in between. The chain's CDR3 is CASGFNTGELFF. As DNA, the CDR3 is TGTGCCAGCGGCTTTAACACCGGGGAGCTGTTTTTT.

The V gene is TRBV14, the J gene TRBJ2-2; no clear D gene. V was cut by 5 bases and J by 2 bases, with 3 bases left in between. The CDR3 loop spans 12 amino acids. Germline CDR1 SGHDN, CDR2 FVKESK. CDR3 nucleotides: TGTGCCAGCAGCTTCAACACCGGGGAGCTGTTTTTT. It specifies CASSFNTGELFF.

About this clone itself: This sample also contains other DNA sequences that code for the same CDR3. This rearrangement joins TRBV5-1 to TRBJ1-2; D is undetermined. CDR3 length: 13 amino acids. Germline V gene data show CDR1 as SGHRS and CDR2 as YFSETQ. V lost 0 bases and J 2 bases, leaving 5 bases between the germline ends. CDR3: CASSLDGNYGYTF. The CDR3 bases are TGCGCCAGCAGCTTGGACGGGAACTATGGCTACACCTTC.

The chain has TRBV19 and TRBJ1-1; TRBD1 is a possible D gene (6 bases). CDR1 and CDR2 from the germline V gene are LNHDA and SQIVND (reference sequence). There are 13 residues in the CDR3. The germline V and J ends were trimmed by 7 bases and 11 bases, with 20 bases remaining between them. CDR3 nucleotide sequence: TGTGCCAGTATTACCGACAGGCCCATTGGGGCTTTCTTT. It is translated as CASITDRPIGAFF. Supplemented by reference TRBV19 and TRBJ1-1, the full variable domain reads DGGITQSPKYLFRKEGQNVTLSCEQNLNHDAMYWYRQDPGQGLRLIYYSQIVNDFQKGDIAEGYSVSREKKESFPLTVTSAQKNPTAFYLCASITDRPIGAFFGQGTRLTVV.

The J gene is TRBJ2-7, the V gene TRBV28; TRBD1 agrees at 8 bases. The CDR3 extends over 16 amino acids. The ends lost 3 bases at V and 2 bases at J; junction bases unmatched: 9. Germline V gene sequence: CDR1 MDHEN, CDR2 SYDVKM. CDR3 loop: CASSFYPGQGTYEQYF. The DNA of the CDR3 is TGTGCCAGCAGTTTTTACCCCGGACAGGGAACCTACGAGCAGTACTTC.

V and J are TRBV5-1 and TRBJ1-3; 7 bases line up with TRBD1. CDR1 SGHRS and CDR2 YFSETQ come from the germline V gene. The CDR3 is 15 residues long. With 3 bases clipped from V and 4 bases from J, the junction kept 7 bases outside the gene matches. The CDR3 coding sequence is TGCGCCAGCAGCTCGGATGGACAGGACGGAAACACCATATATTTT. Amino acid sequence: CASSSDGQDGNTIYF.

The chain carries TRBV7-9 and TRBJ1-1, with D maybe TRBD1 (6 bases). Trimming shortened V by 5 bases and J by 1 base, and 14 bases separated the two germline ends. This CDR3 comprises 15 residues. The germline V gene encodes CDR1 SEHNR and CDR2 FQNEAQ (reference sequence). CDR3 region: CASSHYRVTNTEAFF. The CDR3 region has the DNA TGTGCCAGCAGCCACTACAGGGTCACGAACACTGAAGCTTTCTTT.

The chain joins TRBV6-1 to TRBJ1-3; no reliable D call. This CDR3 spans 13 amino acids. Germline CDR1 reads MNHNS; CDR2 reads SASEGT. V was cut by 1 base and J by 5 bases, with 6 bases left in between. The CDR3 DNA sequence: TGTGCCAGCAGTGAAGGGATTAGAAACACCATATATTTT. It codes for CASSEGIRNTIYF.